This paragraph covers one TCR beta chain sequence. Antigen: not known. This entry belongs to a study of shared clonotypes between healthy human individuals. Notes on the study in general: Clonotypes not shared had lower generation probabilities than those common to all four donors. The diversity represented, both genetic and in exposure history, was limited by few donors.

CD45RO-negative, CCR7-selected cells formed the naive CD8 fraction, which excluded terminally differentiated effector memory CD45RA+ cells. The run depth of the assay was deep. The method was immunoSEQ multiplex PCR; TCRdb's version includes in-frame clones alone and lacks a portion of them. Among about 2.1 million clones listed, just over 90% were seen once. CDR1 is MGHRA, CDR2 YSYEKL, per germline. This CDR3 has 16 amino acids. The V and J genes are TRBV4-1 and TRBJ2-5; D is possibly TRBD1 (7 bases). The J call may be in error: the DNA end matches TRBJ2-7 better. Sequences were obtained from naive CD8+ T cells from PBMCs. The sequence came from a man between 18 and 29 years old in good health. Some clones in this sample may be carry-over from other donors' samples. The chain's CDR3 is CASSLVDRVSGYEQYF. CDR3 DNA sequence: TGCGCCAGCAGCCTAGTAGACAGGGTTAGCGGCTACGAGCAGTACTTC.